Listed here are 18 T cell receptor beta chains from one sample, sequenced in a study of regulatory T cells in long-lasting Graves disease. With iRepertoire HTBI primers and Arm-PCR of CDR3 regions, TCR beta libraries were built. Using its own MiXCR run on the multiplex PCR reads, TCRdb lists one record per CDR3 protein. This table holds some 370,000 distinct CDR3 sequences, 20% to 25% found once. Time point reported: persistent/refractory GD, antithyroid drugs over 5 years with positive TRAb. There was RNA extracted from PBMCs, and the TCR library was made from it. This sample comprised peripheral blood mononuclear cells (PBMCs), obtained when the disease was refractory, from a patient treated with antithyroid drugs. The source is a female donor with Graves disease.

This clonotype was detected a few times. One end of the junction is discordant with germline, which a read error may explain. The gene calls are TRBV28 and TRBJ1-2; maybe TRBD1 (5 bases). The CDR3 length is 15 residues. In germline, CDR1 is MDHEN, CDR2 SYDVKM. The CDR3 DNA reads TGTGCCAGCAGCCCACTGACAGCCACTAACTATAGCTACACCTTC. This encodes CASSPLTATNYSYTF.

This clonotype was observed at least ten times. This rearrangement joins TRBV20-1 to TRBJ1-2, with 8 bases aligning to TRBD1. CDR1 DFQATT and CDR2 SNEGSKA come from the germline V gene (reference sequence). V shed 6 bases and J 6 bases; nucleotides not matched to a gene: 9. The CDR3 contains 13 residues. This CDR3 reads CSAGVQGGDGYTF. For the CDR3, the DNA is TGCAGTGCGGGAGTACAGGGGGGTGATGGCTACACCTTC.

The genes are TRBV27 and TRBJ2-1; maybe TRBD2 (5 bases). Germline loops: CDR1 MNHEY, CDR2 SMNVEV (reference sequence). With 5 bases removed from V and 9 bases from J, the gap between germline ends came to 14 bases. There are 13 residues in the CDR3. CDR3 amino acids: CASSPLLVSEQFF. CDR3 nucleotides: TGTGCCAGCAGTCCCTTACTAGTAAGTGAGCAGTTCTTC.

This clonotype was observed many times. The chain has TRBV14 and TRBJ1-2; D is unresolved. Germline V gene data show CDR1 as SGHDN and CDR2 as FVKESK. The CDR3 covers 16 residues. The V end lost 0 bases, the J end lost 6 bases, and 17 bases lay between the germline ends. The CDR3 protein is CASSQDLGGSSNGYTF. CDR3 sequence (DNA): TGTGCCAGCAGCCAAGATCTGGGAGGGAGCTCGAATGGCTACACCTTC. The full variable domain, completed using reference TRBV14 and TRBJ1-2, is EAGVTQFPSHSVIEKGQTVTLRCDPISGHDNLYWYRRVMGKEIKFLLHFVKESKQDESGMPNNRFLAERTGGTYSTLKVQPAELEDSGVYFCASSQDLGGSSNGYTFGSGTRLTVV.

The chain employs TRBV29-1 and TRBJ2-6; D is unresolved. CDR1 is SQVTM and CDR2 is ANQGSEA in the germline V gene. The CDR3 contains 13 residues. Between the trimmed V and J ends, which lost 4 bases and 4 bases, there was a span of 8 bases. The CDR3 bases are TGCAGCGTTGTTCTCCCGGGGGCCAACGTCCTGACTTTC. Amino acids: CSVVLPGANVLTF. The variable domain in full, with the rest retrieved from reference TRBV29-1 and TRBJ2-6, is SAVISQKPSRDICQRGTSLTIQCQVDSQVTMMFWYRQQPGQSLTLIATANQGSEATYESGFVIDKFPISRPNLTFSTLTVSNMSPEDSSIYLCSVVLPGANVLTFGAGSRLTVL.

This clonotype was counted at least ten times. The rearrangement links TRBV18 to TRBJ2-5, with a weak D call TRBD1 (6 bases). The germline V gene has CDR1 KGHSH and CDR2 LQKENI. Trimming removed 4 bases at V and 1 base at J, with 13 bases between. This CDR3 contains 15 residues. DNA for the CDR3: TGTGCCAGCTCACTCCAACAGGGTCGCCAAGAGACCCAGTACTTC. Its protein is CASSLQQGRQETQYF.

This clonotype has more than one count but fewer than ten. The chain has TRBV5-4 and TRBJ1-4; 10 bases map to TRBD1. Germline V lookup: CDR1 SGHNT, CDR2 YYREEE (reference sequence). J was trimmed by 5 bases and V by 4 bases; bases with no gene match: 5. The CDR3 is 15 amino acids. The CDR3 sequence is CASSLTGQGNEKLFF. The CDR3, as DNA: TGTGCCAGCAGCCTAACGGGACAGGGGAATGAAAAACTGTTTTTT.

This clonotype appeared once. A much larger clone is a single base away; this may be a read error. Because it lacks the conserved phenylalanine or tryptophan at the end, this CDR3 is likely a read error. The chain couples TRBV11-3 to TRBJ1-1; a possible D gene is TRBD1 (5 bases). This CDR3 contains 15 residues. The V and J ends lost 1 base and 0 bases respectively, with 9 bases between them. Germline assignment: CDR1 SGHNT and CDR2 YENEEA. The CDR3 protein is CASSLGQRMNTEAFI. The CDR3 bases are TGTGCCAGCAGCTTAGGACAGCGAATGAACACTGAAGCTTTCATT.

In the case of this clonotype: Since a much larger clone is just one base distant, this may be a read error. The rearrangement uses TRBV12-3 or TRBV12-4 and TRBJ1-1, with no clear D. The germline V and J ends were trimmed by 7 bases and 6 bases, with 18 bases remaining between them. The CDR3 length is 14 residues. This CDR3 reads CASTDISQWAEAFF. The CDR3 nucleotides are TGTGCCAGCACCGACATATCTCAATGGGCTGAAGCTTTCTTT.

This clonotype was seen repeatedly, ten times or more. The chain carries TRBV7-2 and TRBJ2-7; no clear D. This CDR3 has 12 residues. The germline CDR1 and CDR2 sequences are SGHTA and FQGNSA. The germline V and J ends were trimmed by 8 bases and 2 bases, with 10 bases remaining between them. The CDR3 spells CASGRATYEQYF. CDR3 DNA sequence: TGTGCCAGCGGTAGGGCGACCTACGAGCAGTACTTC.

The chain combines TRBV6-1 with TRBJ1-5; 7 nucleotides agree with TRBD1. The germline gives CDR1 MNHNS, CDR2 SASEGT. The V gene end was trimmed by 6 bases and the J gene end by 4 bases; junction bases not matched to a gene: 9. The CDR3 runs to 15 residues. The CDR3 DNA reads TGTGCCAGCAGACAGGGACAGTCGGTTAATCAGCCCCAGCATTTT. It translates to CASRQGQSVNQPQHF.

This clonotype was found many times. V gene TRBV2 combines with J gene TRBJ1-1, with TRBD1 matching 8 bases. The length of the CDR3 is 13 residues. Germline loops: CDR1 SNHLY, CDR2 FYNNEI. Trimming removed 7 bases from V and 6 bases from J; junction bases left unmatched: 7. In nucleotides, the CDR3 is TGTGCCAGCAATGCGCTCAGGGGGCCTGAAGCTTTCTTT. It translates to CASNALRGPEAFF.

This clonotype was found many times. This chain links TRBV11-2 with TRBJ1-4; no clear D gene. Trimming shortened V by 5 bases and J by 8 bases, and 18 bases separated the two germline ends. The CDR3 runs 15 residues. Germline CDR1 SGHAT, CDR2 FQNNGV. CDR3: CASSTDGRSEEKLFF. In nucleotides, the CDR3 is TGTGCCAGCAGCACGGACGGGCGTAGCGAGGAAAAACTGTTTTTT.

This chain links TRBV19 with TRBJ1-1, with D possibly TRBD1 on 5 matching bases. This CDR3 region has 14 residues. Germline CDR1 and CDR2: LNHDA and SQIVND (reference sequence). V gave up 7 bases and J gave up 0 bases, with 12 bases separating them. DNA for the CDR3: TGTGCCAGTACCCTGACAGAATTGAACACTGAAGCTTTCTTT. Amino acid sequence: CASTLTELNTEAFF.

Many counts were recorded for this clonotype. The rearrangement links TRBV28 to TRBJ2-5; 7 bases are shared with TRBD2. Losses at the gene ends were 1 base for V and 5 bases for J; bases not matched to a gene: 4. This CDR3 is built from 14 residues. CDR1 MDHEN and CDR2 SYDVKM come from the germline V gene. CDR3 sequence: CASSLYLAGETQYF. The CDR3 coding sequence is TGTGCCAGCAGTTTATACTTAGCGGGCGAGACCCAGTACTTC.

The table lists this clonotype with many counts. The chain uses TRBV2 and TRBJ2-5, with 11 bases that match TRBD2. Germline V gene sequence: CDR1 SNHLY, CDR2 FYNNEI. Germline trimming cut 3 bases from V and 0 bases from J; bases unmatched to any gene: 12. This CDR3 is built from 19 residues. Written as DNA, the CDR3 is TGTGCCAGCAGTGACGGTGAGACTAGCGGGACCACCTACCAAGAGACCCAGTACTTC. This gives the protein CASSDGETSGTTYQETQYF.

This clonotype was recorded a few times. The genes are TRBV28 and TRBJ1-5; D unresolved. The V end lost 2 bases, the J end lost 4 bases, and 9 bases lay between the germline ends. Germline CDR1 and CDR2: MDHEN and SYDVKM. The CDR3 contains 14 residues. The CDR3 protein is CASSLEVTNQPQHF. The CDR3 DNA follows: TGTGCCAGCAGTTTAGAGGTGACAAATCAGCCCCAGCATTTT.

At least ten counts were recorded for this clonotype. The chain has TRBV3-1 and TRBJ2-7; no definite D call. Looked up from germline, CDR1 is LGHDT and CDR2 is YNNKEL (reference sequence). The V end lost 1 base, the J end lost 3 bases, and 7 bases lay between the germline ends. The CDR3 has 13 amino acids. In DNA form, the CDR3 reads TGTGCCAGCAGCCAAGGTCTACTCTACGAGCAGTACTTC. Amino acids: CASSQGLLYEQYF.